This TCR beta chain was obtained from a study of blood T cells in healthy people across ages. The study's findings and limits: Long-lived donors exceeded aged donors in naive CD4+ cells and diversity. With naive T cell percentage, TCR beta diversity showed a strong correlation.

Through a sample-barcoded 5' primer and a J-beta primer mix, a second PCR was run for roughly 7 to 12 cycles. In TCRdb, the 5' RACE reads were re-called with MiXCR into one record per CDR3 protein. Of roughly 1 million distinct CDR3 sequences listed, 25% are singletons. Comments on this clonotype: Its antigen remains unknown.

V lost 5 bases, J lost 5 bases, and 25 bases lay in between. Germline CDR1 reads SGHVS; CDR2 reads FQNEAQ. The CDR3 has 18 residues. The same data also contributed to another study, on T cells of mothers and their children.

Source material: blood. The clonotype originates from a girl between 2 and 10 years old in good health. The V and J genes are TRBV7-8 and TRBJ1-5; D is unresolved. The CDR3 DNA reads as TGTGCCAGCAGCCAACTAAATCAAGACGGCCCGTTGGATCAGCCCCAGCATTTT. As protein: CASSQLNQDGPLDQPQHF.